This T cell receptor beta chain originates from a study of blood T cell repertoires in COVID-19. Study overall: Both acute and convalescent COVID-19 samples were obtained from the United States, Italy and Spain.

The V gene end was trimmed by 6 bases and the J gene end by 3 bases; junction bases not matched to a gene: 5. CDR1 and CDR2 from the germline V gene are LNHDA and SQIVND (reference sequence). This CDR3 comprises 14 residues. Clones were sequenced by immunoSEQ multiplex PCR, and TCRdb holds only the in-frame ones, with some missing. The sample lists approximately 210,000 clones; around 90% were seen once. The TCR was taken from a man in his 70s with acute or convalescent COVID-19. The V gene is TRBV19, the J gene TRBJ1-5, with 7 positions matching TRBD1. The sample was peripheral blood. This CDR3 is CASRKGQNNQPQHF. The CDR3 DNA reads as TGTGCCAGTAGGAAGGGACAGAACAATCAGCCCCAGCATTTT.